Listed here is a single TCR beta chain. Reverse transcription used roughly 0.45 to 1 ug RNA and random hexamers. TCRdb passed the immunoSEQ multiplex PCR reads through MiXCR, listing each CDR3 protein once. Of about 210,000 distinct CDR3 sequences detected, approximately 94% appear once; the ten largest clones hold around 0.15%. The sample belongs to a study of CD8 T cells in Susac syndrome. The CDR3 spans 13 residues. The ends were cut back, 6 bases at V and 2 bases at J, with 11 bases in the middle. The TCR was taken from a human donor with Susac syndrome. The V call is TRBV12-3 or TRBV12-4, the J call TRBJ2-7, with D tentatively TRBD1 or TRBD2 (5 bases each). Sequenced material: CD4+ T cells from PBMCs. The CDR3 DNA reads as TGTGCCAGCAGCCCTTCGGGGCCCTACGAGCAGTACTTC. Its protein product is CASSPSGPYEQYF.